This T cell receptor (beta chain) was sequenced in a study of beta chain features in type 1 diabetes. Details on this clone: What it binds is unknown.

Broader study findings: There was a moderate but significant shortening of TCRB CDR3s in all four CD4+ subsets of Type 1 diabetes patients. A possible short-template PCR bias applies equally to patients and controls. The naive, central memory and Treg TCRB repertoires showed an apparent similarity that was greater among patients than among healthy donors.

Looked up from germline, CDR1 is SQVTM and CDR2 is ANQGSEA. V shed 4 bases and J shed 7 bases, with 20 bases lying between them. There are 15 residues in the CDR3. Approximately 100 mL of blood, on average, came from one heparinised draw per donor. Sequenced material consisted of expressed TCRB transcripts (all of the isolated RNA was reverse transcribed). Assay: immunoSEQ multiplex PCR; the TCRdb copy retains only in-frame clones and omits some. The data show hundreds of thousands of clones, with around 15% seen just once and about 0.086% held by the top ten. The sequencing sample was made of naive CD4+ T cells from blood. The V and J genes are TRBV29-1 and TRBJ2-4, with a weak D call TRBD2 (6 bases). This sequence originates from a man younger than 30 in good health. This CDR3 reads CSVAGIGGSRNIQYF. In DNA, the CDR3 is TGCAGCGTTGCTGGGATTGGGGGGTCCAGGAACATTCAGTACTTC.